These 24 T cell receptor beta chains came from one sample sequenced in a study of T-cell reconstitution after alpha-beta-depleted transplantation in children. For TCRbeta, the library was prepared with unique molecular identifiers. TCRdb independently ran MiXCR on the PCR reads; one entry per CDR3 protein. Among fewer than 450,000 distinct CDR3 sequences, 15% to 20% were seen once, and the ten largest hold roughly 41%. This specimen consisted of PBMCs, mostly from graft donor cells, obtained 360 days after TCRalphabeta/CD19-depleted stem cell transplant. These receptors were obtained from a male patient aged 2-10 years who had a stem cell transplant for acute lymphoblastic leukemia, so the T cells may come from the graft donor.

The chain joins TRBV11-1 to TRBJ1-1, with D possibly matching TRBD1 (6 bases). Germline CDR1 reads SGHAT; CDR2 reads FQDESV (reference sequence). The CDR3 length is 18 residues. Trimming removed 1 base from V and 5 bases from J, with 23 bases in between. CDR3 coding DNA: TGTGCCAGCAGCTTAGGGGGTATTAGGGGGAGCCGGGGTACTGAAGCTTTCTTT. Its protein is CASSLGGIRGSRGTEAFF.

A few counts support this clonotype. The gene calls are TRBV7-2 and TRBJ2-3; no clear D. Trimming stripped 6 bases from V and 6 bases from J, with 10 bases between. Germline lookup yields CDR1 SGHTA and CDR2 FQGNSA. The CDR3 length is 12 residues. The DNA of the CDR3 is TGTGCCAGCAGTCCCCTGGGGGATACGCAGTATTTT. It yields the protein CASSPLGDTQYF.

The gene calls are TRBV20-1 and TRBJ1-2; no definite D call. This CDR3 contains 11 residues. The germline V gene has CDR1 DFQATT and CDR2 SNEGSKA (reference sequence). V lost 0 bases and J lost 8, with 7 bases in between. The DNA for the CDR3 is TGCAGTGCTAGAGATTACGACGGCTACACCTTC. Translating it yields CSARDYDGYTF.

This clonotype has only a few counts. The V gene is TRBV13, the J gene TRBJ1-2; 7 positions match TRBD1. Trimming cost V 3 bases and J 9 bases; bases outside gene matches: 10. Germline V CDR1 and CDR2: PRHDT, FYEKMQ (reference sequence). The CDR3 length is 14 residues. CDR3: CASSLVLNRGRYTF. The CDR3, as DNA: TGTGCCAGCAGCTTGGTTCTCAACAGGGGACGCTACACCTTC. Supplemented by reference TRBV13 and TRBJ1-2, the full variable domain reads AAGVIQSPRHLIKEKRETATLKCYPIPRHDTVYWYQQGPGQDPQFLISFYEKMQSDKGSIPDRFSAQQFSDYHSELNMSSLELGDSALYFCASSLVLNRGRYTFGSGTRLTVV.

This clonotype turned up a few times. The chain has TRBV12-3 or TRBV12-4 and TRBJ1-1, with 7 bases fitting TRBD1. The CDR3 contains 13 residues. Trimming cost V 7 bases and J 4 bases; bases outside gene matches: 6. The CDR3 DNA is TGTGCCAGCATTACCGCAGGGGGCACTGAAGCTTTCTTT. This codes for CASITAGGTEAFF.

There are a few counts of this clonotype. The genes are TRBV27 and TRBJ2-4; D is undetermined. The CDR3 covers 13 residues. CDR1 is MNHEY and CDR2 is SMNVEV in the germline V gene (reference sequence). Trimming pared 2 bases from V and 1 base from J, leaving 3 bases between. The CDR3 reads CASSLQAKNIQYF. In nucleotides, the CDR3 is TGTGCCAGCAGTTTACAGGCCAAAAACATTCAGTACTTC.

The chain has TRBV11-2 and TRBJ2-5; D is unclear. Germline lookup yields CDR1 SGHAT and CDR2 FQNNGV. V lost 1 base and J 5 bases, leaving 14 bases between the germline ends. The CDR3 sequence is 15 residues long. CDR3 DNA sequence: TGTGCCAGCAGCTTAGTTGGGCGGTGCCGGGAGACCCAGTACTTC. Translating gives CASSLVGRCRETQYF.

This chain joins TRBV20-1 and TRBJ2-5; TRBD2 matches 7 bases. Germline V lookup: CDR1 DFQATT, CDR2 SNEGSKA (reference sequence). V lost 2 bases, J lost 4 bases, and 13 bases stayed unmatched. There are 16 residues in the CDR3. The CDR3 reads CSARWAGVPTGETQYF. In DNA form, the CDR3 reads TGCAGTGCTAGATGGGCGGGAGTACCCACGGGAGAGACCCAGTACTTC.

This chain links TRBV3-1 with TRBJ2-1; 9 bases are a match to TRBD2. V shed 5 bases, J shed 4 bases, and the junction held 12 bases outside the gene matches. Per germline, CDR1 LGHDT and CDR2 YNNKEL (reference sequence). CDR3 size: 17 residues. CDR3 sequence (DNA): TGTGCCAGCAGCGTGGGATTAGCGGGAGCCGCGTACAATGAGCAGTTCTTC. Its translation: CASSVGLAGAAYNEQFF.

The V call is TRBV18, the J call TRBJ2-1; the D is unclear. Germline loops: CDR1 KGHSH, CDR2 LQKENI. The CDR3 consists of 15 residues. Trimming removed 1 base at V and 4 bases at J, with 11 bases between. Written as DNA, the CDR3 is TGTGCCAGCTCACCACTTGGCGGACCTTACAATGAGCAGTTCTTC. Translating gives CASSPLGGPYNEQFF.

The chain uses TRBV29-1 and TRBJ1-5; 7 bases line up with TRBD1. The germline V gene has CDR1 SQVTM and CDR2 ANQGSEA. V lost 6 bases, J lost 4 bases, and 9 bases stayed unmatched. The CDR3 has 14 residues. The chain's CDR3 is CSVTIGTENQPQHF. CDR3 DNA: TGCAGCGTAACCATCGGGACAGAGAATCAGCCCCAGCATTTT.

This clonotype has a handful of counts. The chain uses TRBV4-3 and TRBJ2-7; TRBD2 aligns across 14 bases. CDR1 and CDR2 from the germline V gene are LGHNA and YSLEER. V lost 3 bases and J lost 4; bases outside the gene matches: 2. The CDR3 extends over 15 amino acids. For the CDR3, the DNA is TGCGCCAGCAGCCACGGGACTAGCGGGAGTTACGAGCAGTACTTC. Protein: CASSHGTSGSYEQYF.

This rearrangement joins TRBV28 to TRBJ2-1; TRBD2 matches at 8 bases. Germline V gives CDR1 MDHEN, CDR2 SYDVKM. This CDR3 comprises 13 residues. Trimming removed 10 bases from V and 5 bases from J; junction bases left unmatched: 7. The CDR3 nucleotides are TGTGCCACCTGGGGACTAGAGGACAATGAGCAGTTCTTC. Its translation: CATWGLEDNEQFF.

The chain links TRBV11-2 to TRBJ1-2; TRBD1 matches at 7 bases. Germline CDR1 reads SGHAT; CDR2 reads FQNNGV. This CDR3 has 14 amino acids. Losses at the gene ends were 5 bases for V and 5 bases for J; bases not matched to a gene: 8. CDR3 in DNA: TGTGCCAGCAGCAGTTCTACAGGGGTATATGGCTACACCTTC. It codes for CASSSSTGVYGYTF.

The rearrangement joins TRBV14 to TRBJ2-2; D may be TRBD2 (5 bases). The V end was cut by 1 base, the J end by 4 bases, with 10 bases between. Germline values: CDR1 SGHDN, CDR2 FVKESK. This CDR3 has 15 amino acids. The CDR3 DNA sequence: TGTGCCAGCAGCCAAGTCGGAGGATTCACCGGGGAGCTGTTTTTT. It yields the protein CASSQVGGFTGELFF. Full variable domain (rest looked up from reference TRBV14 and TRBJ2-2): EAGVTQFPSHSVIEKGQTVTLRCDPISGHDNLYWYRRVMGKEIKFLLHFVKESKQDESGMPNNRFLAERTGGTYSTLKVQPAELEDSGVYFCASSQVGGFTGELFFGEGSRLTVL.

The rearrangement uses TRBV4-3 and TRBJ1-5; D is ambiguous. Germline CDR1 reads LGHNA; CDR2 reads YSLEER. The CDR3 is 15 amino acids. The ends were cut back, 0 bases at V and 6 bases at J, with 12 bases in the middle. The CDR3 bases are TGCGCCAGCAGCCAAGATTGGGGTGCCGGTCAGCCCCAGCATTTT. Its translation is CASSQDWGAGQPQHF.

V usage is TRBV28 and J usage is TRBJ2-5, with a possible D match to TRBD1 (6 bases). Trimming pared 4 bases from V and 5 bases from J, leaving 14 bases between. This CDR3 is 14 amino acids long. Germline assignment: CDR1 MDHEN and CDR2 SYDVKM. Here the CDR3 reads CASSSVGQRETQYF. Here the CDR3 DNA reads TGTGCCAGCAGTTCGGTCGGACAGAGGGAGACCCAGTACTTC.

The CDR3 loop reads CACLREPTWGYQETQYF. CDR3 DNA sequence: TGTGCCTGCCTTAGGGAACCTACCTGGGGGTACCAAGAGACCCAGTACTTC. This chain links TRBV30 with TRBJ2-5; D assignment may be TRBD1 or TRBD2 (5 bases each). Trimming pared 6 bases from V and 0 bases from J, leaving 23 bases between. This CDR3 region has 17 residues. The germline CDR1 and CDR2 sequences are GTSNPN and SVGIG (reference sequence). Looking up the rest from reference TRBV30 and TRBJ2-5 gives the full variable domain: SQTIHQWPATLVQPVGSPLSLECTVEGTSNPNLYWYRQAAGRGLQLLFYSVGIGQISSEVPQNLSASRPQDRQFILSSKKLLLSDSGFYLCACLREPTWGYQETQYFGPGTRLLVL.

The V and J genes are TRBV10-3 and TRBJ2-5, with 10 positions matching TRBD2. CDR3 size: 16 residues. Losses at the gene ends were 2 bases for V and 2 bases for J; bases not matched to a gene: 5. CDR1 and CDR2 from the germline V gene are ENHRY and SYGVKD. CDR3 residues: CAISESLAGVQETQYF. CDR3 nucleotide sequence: TGTGCCATCAGTGAGAGTCTAGCGGGAGTTCAAGAGACCCAGTACTTC.

This clonotype was seen a handful of times. CDR3 sequence reads: CASSPRIQAYNEQFF. CDR3 nucleotides: TGCGCCAGCTCCCCCCGGATCCAAGCCTACAATGAGCAGTTCTTC. The chain couples TRBV10-2 to TRBJ2-1; the D is unclear. V was cut by 8 bases and J by 2 bases, with 16 bases left in between. There are 15 residues in the CDR3. Germline CDR1 reads WSHSY; CDR2 reads SAAADI.

The chain joins TRBV20-1 to TRBJ2-1; no clear D gene. Trimming removed 3 bases from V and 0 bases from J, with 12 bases in between. The CDR3 is 15 amino acids. From germline, CDR1 is DFQATT and CDR2 SNEGSKA (reference sequence). In DNA form, the CDR3 reads TGCAGTGCTAGTCGAGACTCCAGCTCCTACAATGAGCAGTTCTTC. Protein product: CSASRDSSSYNEQFF.

The table lists this clonotype with a few counts. The chain uses TRBV5-1 and TRBJ1-2, with 9 nucleotides matching TRBD1. The CDR3 is made up of 15 amino acids. The V segment lost 4 bases and the J segment 2 bases; nucleotides outside the gene matches: 6. Germline lookup yields CDR1 SGHRS and CDR2 YFSETQ. This CDR3 is CASSVTGGRNYGYTF. In DNA form, the CDR3 reads TGCGCCAGCAGCGTAACAGGGGGCAGAAACTATGGCTACACCTTC.

In its sample, this clonotype was seen many times. V and J are TRBV12-3 or TRBV12-4 and TRBJ2-7; 8 bases line up with TRBD2. The trim removed 3 bases at V and 0 bases at J, leaving 4 bases unmatched. This CDR3 has 15 residues. The CDR3, as DNA: TGTGCCAGCAGTTTGTCCGGGACTAGCTCCTACGAGCAGTACTTC. Amino acid sequence: CASSLSGTSSYEQYF.

V is TRBV7-9 and J is TRBJ2-1; D unclear. In germline, CDR1 is SEHNR, CDR2 FQNEAQ (reference sequence). Trimming removed 3 bases at V and 10 bases at J, with 16 bases between. The CDR3 extends over 14 amino acids. CDR3 in amino acids: CASSFKDVHQEQFF. The CDR3 DNA reads as TGTGCCAGCAGCTTTAAGGACGTACATCAGGAGCAGTTCTTC.